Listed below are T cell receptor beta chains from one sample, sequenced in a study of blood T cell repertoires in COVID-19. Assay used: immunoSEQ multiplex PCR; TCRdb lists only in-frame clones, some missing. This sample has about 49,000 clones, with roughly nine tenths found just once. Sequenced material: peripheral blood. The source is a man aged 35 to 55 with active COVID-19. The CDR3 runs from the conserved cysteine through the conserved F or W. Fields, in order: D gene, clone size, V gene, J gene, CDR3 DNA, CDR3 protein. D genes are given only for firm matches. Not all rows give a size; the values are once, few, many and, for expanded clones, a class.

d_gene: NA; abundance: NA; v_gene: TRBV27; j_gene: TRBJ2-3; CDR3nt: TGTGCCAGCAGTTTGGGGAGCCCAGATACGCAGTATTTT; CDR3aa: CASSLGSPDTQYF
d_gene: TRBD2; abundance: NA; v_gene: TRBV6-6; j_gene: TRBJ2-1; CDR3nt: TGTGCCAGCAGTCAGGGACTAGCGGGAGTCAATGAGCAGTTCTTC; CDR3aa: CASSQGLAGVNEQFF
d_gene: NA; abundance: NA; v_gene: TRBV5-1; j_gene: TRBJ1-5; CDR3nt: TGCGCCAGCAGACTAGAAAGCAATCAGCCCCAGCATTTT; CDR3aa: CASRLESNQPQHF
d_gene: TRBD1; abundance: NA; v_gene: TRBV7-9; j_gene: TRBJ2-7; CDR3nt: TGTGCCAGCAGCTTGACAGGGTACGAGCAGTACTTC; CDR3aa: CASSLTGYEQYF
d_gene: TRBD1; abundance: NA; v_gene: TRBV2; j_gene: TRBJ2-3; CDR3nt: TGTGCCAGCAATACAGGGGTTCGGAGGGATACGCAGTATTTT; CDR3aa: CASNTGVRRDTQYF
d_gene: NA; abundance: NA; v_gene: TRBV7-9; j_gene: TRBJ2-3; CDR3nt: TGTGCCAGCAGCTTTGACAGAAGCACAGATACGCAGTATTTT; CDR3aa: CASSFDRSTDTQYF
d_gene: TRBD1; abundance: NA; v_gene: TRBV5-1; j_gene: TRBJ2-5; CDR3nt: TGCGCCAGCAGCTTAGGGCAGGGGGAGTTCGAGACCCAGTACTTC; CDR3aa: CASSLGQGEFETQYF
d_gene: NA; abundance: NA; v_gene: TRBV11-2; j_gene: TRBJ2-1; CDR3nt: TGTGCCAGCAGCCCTGCCGCAGGGGCCTACAATGAGCAGTTCTTC; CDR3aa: CASSPAAGAYNEQFF
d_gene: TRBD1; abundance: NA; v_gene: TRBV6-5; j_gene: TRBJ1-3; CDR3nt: TGTGCCAGCAGCCAGGGGGCCGGAAACACCATATATTTT; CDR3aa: CASSQGAGNTIYF
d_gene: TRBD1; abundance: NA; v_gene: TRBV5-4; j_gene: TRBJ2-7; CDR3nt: TGTGCCAGCAGGTCAGGGCCTCAGGGGGAAAACTACGAGCAGTACTTC; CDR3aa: CASRSGPQGENYEQYF
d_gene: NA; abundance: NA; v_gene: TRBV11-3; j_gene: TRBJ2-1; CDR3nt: TGTGCCAGCAGCTTAGATGAGTGGGGGCGGCACAATGAGCAGTTCTTC; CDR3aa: CASSLDEWGRHNEQFF
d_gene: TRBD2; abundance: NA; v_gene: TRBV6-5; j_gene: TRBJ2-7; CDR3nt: TGTGCCAGCTCCCCCCGGGAGGGGTCCTACGAGCAGTACTTC; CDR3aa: CASSPREGSYEQYF
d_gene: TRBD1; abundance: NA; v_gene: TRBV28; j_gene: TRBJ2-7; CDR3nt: TGTGCCAGCAGTTTATCAGGGGGCGGAGAGCAGTACTTC; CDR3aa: CASSLSGGGEQYF
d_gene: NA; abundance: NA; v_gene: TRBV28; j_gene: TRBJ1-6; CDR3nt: TGTGCCAGCAGACGAGGGAATTCACCCCTCCACTTT; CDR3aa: CASRRGNSPLHF
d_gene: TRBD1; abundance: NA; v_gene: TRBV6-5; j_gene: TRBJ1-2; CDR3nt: TGTGCCAGCAGTCGGGCCCCGGGACAGGGATACGGCTACACCTTC; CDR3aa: CASSRAPGQGYGYTF
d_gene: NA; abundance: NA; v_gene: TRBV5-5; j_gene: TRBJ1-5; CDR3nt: TGTGCCAGCAGCTTGGGAGGAGATCAGCCCCAGCATTTT; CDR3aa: CASSLGGDQPQHF
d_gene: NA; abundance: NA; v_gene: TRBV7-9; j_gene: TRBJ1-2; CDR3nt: TGTGCCAGCAGCTCCTCGACAGCTTCCTATGGCTACACCTTC; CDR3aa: CASSSSTASYGYTF
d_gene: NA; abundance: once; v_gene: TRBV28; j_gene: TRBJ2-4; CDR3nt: TGTGCCAGCAGTTTATGGCGGCCGGAGACCAAAAACATTCAGTACTTC; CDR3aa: CASSLWRPETKNIQYF
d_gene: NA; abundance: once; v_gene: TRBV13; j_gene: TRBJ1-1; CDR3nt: TGTGCCAGCAGCCCCCGGGAATCGAACACTGAAGCTTTCTTT; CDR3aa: CASSPRESNTEAFF
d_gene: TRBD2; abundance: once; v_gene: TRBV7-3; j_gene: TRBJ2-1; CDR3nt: TGTGCCAGCAGCCTTACCCCGGGACTACAGATGAATGAGCAGTTCTTC; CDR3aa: CASSLTPGLQMNEQFF
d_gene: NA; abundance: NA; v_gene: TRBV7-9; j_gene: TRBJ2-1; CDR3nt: TGTGCCAGCAGCTTAGAAGGCGGCCCCTACAATGAGCAGTTCTTC; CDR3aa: CASSLEGGPYNEQFF
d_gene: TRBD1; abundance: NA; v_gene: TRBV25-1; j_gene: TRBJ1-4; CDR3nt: TGTGCCAGCAGTGCGAACCGGGACAGGCTGTATGAAAAACTGTTTTTT; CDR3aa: CASSANRDRLYEKLFF
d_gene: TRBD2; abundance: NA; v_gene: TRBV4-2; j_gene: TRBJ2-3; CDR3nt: TGTGCCAGCAGCCAAGAGGACTCTAGCGGGGGCACAGATACGCAGTATTTT; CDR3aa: CASSQEDSSGGTDTQYF
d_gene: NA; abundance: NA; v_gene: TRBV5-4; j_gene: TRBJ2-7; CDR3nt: TGTGCCAGCAGCTTTTCTGGTTTGGTCGGGGGGTTAGGGGGCGAGCAGTACTTC; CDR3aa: CASSFSGLVGGLGGEQYF
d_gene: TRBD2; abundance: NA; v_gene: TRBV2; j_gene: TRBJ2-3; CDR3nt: TGTGCCAGCAGCCTAGCGGGAGGGCCTCGCACAGATACGCAGTATTTT; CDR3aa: CASSLAGGPRTDTQYF
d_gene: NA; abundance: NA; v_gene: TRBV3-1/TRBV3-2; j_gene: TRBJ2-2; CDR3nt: TGTGCCAGCACCTCGGGGACCGGGGAGCTGTTTTTT; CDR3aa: CASTSGTGELFF
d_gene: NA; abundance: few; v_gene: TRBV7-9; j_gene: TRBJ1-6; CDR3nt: TGTGCCAGCAGCTTAGGGGCAGTCGATAATTCACCCCTCCACTTT; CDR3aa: CASSLGAVDNSPLHF